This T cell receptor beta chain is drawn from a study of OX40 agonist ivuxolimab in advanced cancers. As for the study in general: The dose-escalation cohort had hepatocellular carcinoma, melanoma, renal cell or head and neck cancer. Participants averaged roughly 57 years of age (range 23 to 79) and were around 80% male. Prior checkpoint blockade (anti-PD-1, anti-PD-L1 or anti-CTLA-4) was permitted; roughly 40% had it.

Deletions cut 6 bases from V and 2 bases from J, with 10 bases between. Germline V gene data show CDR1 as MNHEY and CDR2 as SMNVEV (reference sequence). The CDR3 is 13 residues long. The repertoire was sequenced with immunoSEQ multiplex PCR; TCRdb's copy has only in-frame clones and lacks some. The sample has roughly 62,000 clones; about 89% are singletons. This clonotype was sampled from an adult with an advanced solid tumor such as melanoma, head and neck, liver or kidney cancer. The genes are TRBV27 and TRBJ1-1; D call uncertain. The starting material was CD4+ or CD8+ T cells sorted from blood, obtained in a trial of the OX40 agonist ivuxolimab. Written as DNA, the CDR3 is TGTGCCAGCAGCCGCTCGGATAACACTGAAGCTTTCTTT. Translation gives CASSRSDNTEAFF.